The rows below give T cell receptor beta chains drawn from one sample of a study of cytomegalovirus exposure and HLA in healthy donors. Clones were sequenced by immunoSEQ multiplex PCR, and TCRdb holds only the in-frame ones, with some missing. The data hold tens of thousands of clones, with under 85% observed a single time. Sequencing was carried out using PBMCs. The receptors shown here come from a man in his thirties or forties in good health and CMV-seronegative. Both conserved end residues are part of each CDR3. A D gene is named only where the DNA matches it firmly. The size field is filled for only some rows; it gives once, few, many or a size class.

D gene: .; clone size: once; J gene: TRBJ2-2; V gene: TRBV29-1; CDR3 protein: CSVLFWSGGGTGELFF; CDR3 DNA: TGCAGCGTTCTCTTTTGGTCCGGGGGTGGAACCGGGGAGCTGTTTTTT
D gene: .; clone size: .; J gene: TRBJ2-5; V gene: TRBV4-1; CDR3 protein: CASSQGDRIQETQYF; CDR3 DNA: TGCGCCAGCAGCCAGGGCGACAGGATCCAAGAGACCCAGTACTTC
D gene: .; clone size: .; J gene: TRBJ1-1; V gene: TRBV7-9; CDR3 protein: CASSFETEGVRAFF; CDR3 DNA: TGTGCCAGCAGCTTCGAGACAGAAGGGGTGCGGGCTTTCTTT
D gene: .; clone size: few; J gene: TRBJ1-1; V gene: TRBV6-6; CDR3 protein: CASSYGWNTEAFF; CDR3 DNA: TGTGCCAGCAGTTATGGCTGGAACACTGAAGCTTTCTTT
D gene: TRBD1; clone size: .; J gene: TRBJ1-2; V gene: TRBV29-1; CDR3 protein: CSVGRQGALSGYTF; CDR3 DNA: TGCAGCGTTGGAAGACAGGGGGCGCTTTCTGGCTACACCTTC
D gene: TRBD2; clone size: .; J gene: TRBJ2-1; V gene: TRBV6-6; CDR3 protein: CASLYSPAGGPGEQFF; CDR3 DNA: TGTGCCAGCCTTTACTCCCCCGCGGGGGGGCCGGGGGAGCAGTTCTTC
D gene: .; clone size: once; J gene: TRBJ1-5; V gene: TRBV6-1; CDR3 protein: CASSEDGSYQPQHF; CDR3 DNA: TGTGCCAGCAGTGAAGACGGGAGTTACCAGCCCCAGCATTTT
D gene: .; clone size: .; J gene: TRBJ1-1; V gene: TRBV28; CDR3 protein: CASSLRSGGNTEAFF; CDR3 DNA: TGTGCCAGCAGTTTAAGGTCCGGGGGAAACACTGAAGCTTTCTTT
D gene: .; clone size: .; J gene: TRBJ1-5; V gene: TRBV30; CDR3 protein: CASGVGQPQHF; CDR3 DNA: TGTGCCTCGGGGGTAGGCCAGCCCCAGCATTTT
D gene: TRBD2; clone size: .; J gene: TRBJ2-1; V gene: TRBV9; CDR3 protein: CASSVDPAGGVSEQFF; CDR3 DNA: TGTGCCAGCAGCGTAGATCCAGCGGGGGGAGTGAGTGAGCAGTTCTTC
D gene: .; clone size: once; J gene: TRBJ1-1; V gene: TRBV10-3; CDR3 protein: CAISEPMFGDDTEAFF; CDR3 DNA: TGTGCCATCAGTGAGCCGATGTTCGGGGATGACACTGAAGCTTTCTTT
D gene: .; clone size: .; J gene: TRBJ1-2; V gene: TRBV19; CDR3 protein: CASSIAGRGDYGYTF; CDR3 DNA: TGTGCCAGTAGTATAGCCGGGAGGGGCGACTATGGCTACACCTTC
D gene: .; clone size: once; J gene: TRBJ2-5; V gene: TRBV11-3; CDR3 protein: CASSPTGTLQETQYF; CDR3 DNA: TGTGCCAGCAGCCCAACCGGGACTTTGCAAGAGACCCAGTACTTC